Shown below are 24 T cell receptor beta chains from a single sample sequenced in a study of cytomegalovirus exposure and HLA in healthy donors. This table comes from immunoSEQ multiplex PCR, and its TCRdb copy is limited to in-frame clones, with some not included. This table holds hundreds of thousands of clones, roughly 88% found once. Sequencing input: PBMCs. These receptors were collected from a woman between 18 and 29 years old in good health and CMV-seronegative.

The chain joins TRBV23-1 to TRBJ1-5; D possibly corresponds to TRBD1 (6 bases). TRBV23-1 belongs to the ORF category, with a function that is uncertain. This CDR3 is 17 amino acids long. Trimming pared 0 bases from V and 2 bases from J, leaving 14 bases between. CDR3 nucleotide sequence: TGCGCCAGCAGTCAATCGTACGCCCCAGGGGGCAATCAGCCCCAGCATTTT. As protein: CASSQSYAPGGNQPQHF.

CDR3 protein: CASSRLAGNYEQYF. The CDR3 region has the DNA TGTGCCAGCAGCCGACTAGCGGGGAACTACGAGCAGTACTTC. V usage is TRBV5-4 and J usage is TRBJ2-7; 11 nucleotides align to TRBD2. V lost 4 bases and J lost 3; bases outside the gene matches: 3. CDR3 length: 14 residues. CDR1 is SGHNT, CDR2 YYREEE, per germline (reference sequence).

This clone was seen once. This chain links TRBV6-5 with TRBJ2-5; D may be TRBD1 (6 bases). CDR1 MNHEY and CDR2 SVGAGI come from the germline V gene. The CDR3 has 16 residues. V was trimmed by 3 bases and J by 5 bases, leaving 19 bases between them. The CDR3 DNA reads as TGTGCCAGCAGTTATGGGGGCAGGGCCCCGTTGGAGACCCAGTACTTC. Amino acid sequence: CASSYGGRAPLETQYF.

The chain joins TRBV27 to TRBJ2-1, with 8 bases matching TRBD2. Germline V lookup: CDR1 MNHEY, CDR2 SMNVEV (reference sequence). This CDR3 is built from 17 residues. Unmatched junction bases numbered 21, after V lost 7 bases and J lost 10 bases. In DNA form, the CDR3 reads TGTGCCAGCACCAATCTGAACCCGGGACTAGACCCCTTGGAGCAGTTCTTC. It encodes CASTNLNPGLDPLEQFF.

This clone was recorded once. The chain couples TRBV7-9 to TRBJ2-6; D perhaps matches TRBD2 (5 bases). The CDR3 has 16 residues. Germline CDR1 reads SEHNR; CDR2 reads FQNEAQ (reference sequence). V lost 2 bases to trimming and J lost 1 base, with 9 bases between them. The CDR3: CASSLTRGSGANVLTF. Here the CDR3 DNA reads TGTGCCAGCAGCTTAACCCGGGGTTCTGGGGCCAACGTCCTGACTTTC.

J is TRBJ1-1 and V is TRBV7-9, with D hard to call. Deletions cut 2 bases from V and 5 bases from J, with 6 bases between. Germline V gene sequence: CDR1 SEHNR, CDR2 FQNEAQ (reference sequence). This CDR3 is 12 amino acids long. CDR3 sequence reads: CASSLPRTEAFF. CDR3 bases: TGTGCCAGCAGCTTACCGAGGACTGAAGCTTTCTTT.

This clone has just one count. Written as DNA, the CDR3 is TGTGCAAGTCGCTTAGCGGGAGGGCGAACCTACGAGCAGTACTTC. Protein sequence: CASRLAGGRTYEQYF. The rearrangement joins TRBV12-2 to TRBJ2-7; TRBD2 reflects the table's D call only, with no check against the DNA. TRBV12-2 is a known pseudogene. The CDR3 length is 15 residues.

The V call is TRBV20-1, the J call TRBJ2-1; D gene ambiguous. This CDR3 contains 11 residues. Trimming removed 4 bases from V and 4 bases from J, with 5 bases in between. Germline V lookup: CDR1 DFQATT, CDR2 SNEGSKA (reference sequence). For the CDR3, the DNA is TGCAGTGCTACTTCGTACAATGAGCAGTTCTTC. It yields the protein CSATSYNEQFF.

V is TRBV28 and J is TRBJ1-3; 7 nucleotides align to TRBD1. J was trimmed by 9 bases and V by 4 bases; bases with no gene match: 12. The CDR3 loop spans 15 amino acids. Germline loops: CDR1 MDHEN, CDR2 SYDVKM. The chain's CDR3 is CASSSQTGSWSTIYF. In nucleotides, the CDR3 is TGTGCCAGCAGTTCCCAGACAGGGAGTTGGAGCACCATATATTTT.

The rearrangement uses TRBV7-9 and TRBJ1-4; TRBD1 is a possible D gene (6 bases). The CDR3 covers 15 residues. Germline assignment: CDR1 SEHNR and CDR2 FQNEAQ (reference sequence). Trimming took 2 bases from V and 8 from J, leaving 15 bases between them. For the CDR3, the DNA is TGTGCCAGCAGCTTAATGGCAGGGGTAGGAGAAAAACTGTTTTTT. It encodes CASSLMAGVGEKLFF. Using reference TRBV7-9 and TRBJ1-4 for the parts outside the CDR3, the full variable domain is DTGVSQNPRHKITKRGQNVTFRCDPISEHNRLYWYRQTLGQGPEFLTYFQNEAQLEKSRLLSDRFSAERPKGSFSTLEIQRTEQGDSAMYLCASSLMAGVGEKLFFGSGTQLSVL.

The chain carries TRBV27 and TRBJ2-7; 9 bases are a match to TRBD1. This CDR3 comprises 14 residues. The ends lost 4 bases at V and 6 bases at J; junction bases unmatched: 7. Germline CDR1 is MNHEY and CDR2 is SMNVEV (reference sequence). CDR3 protein: CASSWDRASIEQYF. The CDR3 DNA is TGTGCCAGCAGTTGGGACAGGGCCTCGATCGAGCAGTACTTC.

Concerning this clone itself: A junction boundary mismatches the germline segment, possibly from a read error. The chain carries TRBV6-5 and TRBJ1-2, with 7 bases matching TRBD1. CDR3 length: 13 residues. Germline loops: CDR1 MNHEY, CDR2 SVGAGI. CDR3 in amino acids: CASSPGQSYRYTF. CDR3 nucleotide sequence: TGTGCCAGCAGTCCGGGACAGTCCTATCGCTACACCTTC.

The gene calls are TRBV29-1 and TRBJ1-1; D perhaps matches TRBD1 (5 bases). The V end lost 6 bases, the J end lost 8 bases, and 10 bases lay between the germline ends. CDR3 size: 10 residues. CDR1 SQVTM and CDR2 ANQGSEA come from the germline V gene. CDR3 DNA sequence: TGCAGCGTGCTACAGGTCGAAGCTTTCTTT. Protein product: CSVLQVEAFF.

This clone showed up just once. Other DNA variants within this sample encode the same CDR3. The V call is TRBV28, the J call TRBJ2-7; no clear D. Trimming pared 5 bases from V and 2 bases from J, leaving 4 bases between. CDR1 MDHEN and CDR2 SYDVKM come from the germline V gene. CDR3 length: 11 amino acids. CDR3 sequence reads: CASSPAYEQYF. For the CDR3, the DNA is TGTGCCAGCAGTCCGGCCTACGAGCAGTACTTC.

V is TRBV28 and J is TRBJ1-5; D gene unclear. This CDR3 has 15 residues. V lost 6 bases to trimming and J lost 6 bases, with 18 bases between them. In germline, CDR1 is MDHEN, CDR2 SYDVKM. CDR3 amino acids: CASSSDKQRGQPQHF. The CDR3 bases are TGTGCCAGCAGCTCAGACAAGCAGCGGGGTCAGCCCCAGCATTTT.

The V gene is TRBV2, the J gene TRBJ2-1; 13 nucleotides line up with TRBD2. Germline values: CDR1 SNHLY, CDR2 FYNNEI. The junction had 16 bases not matched to a gene; V was cut back by 4 bases and J by 10 bases. The CDR3 runs 18 residues. The CDR3 nucleotides are TGTGCCAGCAGTGCCATCCCAGGGACTAGCGGGATAAAGTACGAGCAGTTCTTC. Translation gives CASSAIPGTSGIKYEQFF.

V is TRBV27 and J is TRBJ2-1, with D possibly matching TRBD2 (5 bases). V was trimmed by 3 bases and J by 9 bases, leaving 15 bases between them. The V gene's germline CDR1 is MNHEY and CDR2 SMNVEV (reference sequence). The CDR3 consists of 14 residues. The CDR3 region has the DNA TGTGCCAGCAGTTTTGACGGCCCACGGGGTGAGCAGTTCTTC. Protein sequence: CASSFDGPRGEQFF.

V is TRBV28 and J is TRBJ1-6; TRBD1 matches at 9 bases. The CDR3 sequence is 14 residues long. Germline lookup yields CDR1 MDHEN and CDR2 SYDVKM. After removal of 6 bases from V and 11 bases from J, the junction contained 8 bases not matched to a gene. Here the CDR3 reads CASSLGQGKTPLHF. CDR3 bases: TGTGCCAGCAGCCTTGGACAGGGGAAGACACCCCTCCACTTT.

This clone was found a few times. The chain employs TRBV2 and TRBJ1-2; D ambiguous. Trimming took off 4 bases at V and 2 bases at J, with 8 bases between the two ends. Germline loops: CDR1 SNHLY, CDR2 FYNNEI. The CDR3 spans 13 residues. In nucleotides, the CDR3 is TGTGCCAGCAGTGTAGGAGGGAACTATGGCTACACCTTC. Protein: CASSVGGNYGYTF.

The V call is TRBV5-1, the J call TRBJ2-3; 8 bases align to TRBD2. The CDR3 covers 17 residues. J gave up 1 base and V 0 bases, and 7 bases lay outside the gene matches. CDR1 and CDR2 from the germline V gene are SGHRS and YFSETQ. The CDR3 sequence is CASSLGPAGGGTDTQYF. CDR3 DNA sequence: TGCGCCAGCAGCTTGGGTCCGGCGGGGGGCGGCACAGATACGCAGTATTTT.

This clone occurred once. This sequence joins TRBV28 and TRBJ1-2; 7 bases agree with TRBD1. CDR3 length equals 17 residues. Looked up from germline, CDR1 is MDHEN and CDR2 is SYDVKM. Trimming at V came to 5 bases and at J to 0 bases, leaving 12 bases not matched to a gene. CDR3 in amino acids: CASSPPIGGSPNYGYTF. The CDR3 nucleotides read TGTGCCAGCAGTCCACCTATAGGGGGCTCACCTAACTATGGCTACACCTTC.

The gene calls are TRBV5-1 and TRBJ2-7; D remains ambiguous. V dropped 1 base and J dropped 0 bases, with 8 bases sitting between them. The CDR3 is 14 amino acids. Germline-derived CDR1 and CDR2 are SGHRS and YFSETQ. The CDR3 spells CASSLTGPSYEQYF. The CDR3 bases are TGCGCCAGCAGCTTGACGGGTCCCTCCTACGAGCAGTACTTC.

The genes are TRBV28 and TRBJ2-7; D ambiguous. The CDR3 sequence is 12 residues long. Trimming took off 3 bases at V and 5 bases at J, with 8 bases between the two ends. Germline assignment: CDR1 MDHEN and CDR2 SYDVKM. This CDR3 is CASSFLGNEQYF. In DNA, the CDR3 is TGTGCCAGCAGTTTTCTAGGCAACGAGCAGTACTTC.

The chain recombines TRBV30 with TRBJ2-1; TRBD1 aligns across 7 bases. V lost 4 bases, J lost 12 bases, and 18 bases stayed unmatched. CDR1 and CDR2 from the germline V gene are GTSNPN and SVGIG (reference sequence). The CDR3 runs 15 residues. The CDR3 nucleotides read TGTGCCTGGACGCCTTTAGCGAAGGGACAGCGCTTGCAGTTCTTC. This translates into CAWTPLAKGQRLQFF.